This entry is about one TCR beta chain. One end of the junction fails to match germline, which may point to a read error. This PCR relied on a set of 60 Vbeta primers and 13 Jbeta primers. Here immunoSEQ multiplex PCR was the method, and the copy in TCRdb shows in-frame clones only, minus some. The sample includes 150,000 to 200,000 clones, about 75% of them seen just once. This specimen belongs to a study of cytomegalovirus exposure and HLA in healthy donors. The CDR3 extends over 15 amino acids. Per germline, CDR1 SEHNR and CDR2 FQNEAQ (reference sequence). Sequences were obtained from PBMCs. The source is a male donor in good health and CMV-seronegative. The J gene is TRBJ2-3, the V gene TRBV7-9; 7 positions match TRBD2. The CDR3 DNA sequence: TGTTCCAGCAGATTGACTAGCTATTCAGGGGATACGCAGTATTTT. This encodes CSSRLTSYSGDTQYF.